Included here is one T cell receptor beta chain sequence, with context. Its antigen is as yet unknown. The PCR was carried out with 60 Vbeta primers and 13 Jbeta primers. The authors' processing: Later work found 80 million or so unique TCR beta chains, with some 11 million shared. TCRdb's table, derived via immunoSEQ multiplex PCR, lists solely in-frame clones and lacks some. The DNA was the basis for D and trimming; V, J and clone size are from that table. The profile covers about 180,000 clones, with 70% to 80% appearing a single time and 2.9% taken by the ten largest. This entry is derived from a study of cytomegalovirus exposure and HLA in healthy donors. Study-wide findings and caveats: A link between a missense DCLRE1C variant and TCR beta V- and J-gene trimming emerged from a later analysis.

The CDR3 contains 17 residues. CDR1 and CDR2 (germline): SGHAT, FQNNGV. Germline trimming cut 4 bases from V and 7 bases from J; bases unmatched to any gene: 14. Sequences were obtained from PBMCs. This chain links TRBV11-2 with TRBJ1-2, with 11 bases fitting TRBD1. This TCR was sampled from a male donor in good health and CMV-seronegative. The CDR3 sequence is CASSSTRSGQGAGGYTF. As DNA, the CDR3 is TGTGCCAGCAGCTCTACAAGGTCAGGACAGGGGGCAGGTGGCTACACCTTC.